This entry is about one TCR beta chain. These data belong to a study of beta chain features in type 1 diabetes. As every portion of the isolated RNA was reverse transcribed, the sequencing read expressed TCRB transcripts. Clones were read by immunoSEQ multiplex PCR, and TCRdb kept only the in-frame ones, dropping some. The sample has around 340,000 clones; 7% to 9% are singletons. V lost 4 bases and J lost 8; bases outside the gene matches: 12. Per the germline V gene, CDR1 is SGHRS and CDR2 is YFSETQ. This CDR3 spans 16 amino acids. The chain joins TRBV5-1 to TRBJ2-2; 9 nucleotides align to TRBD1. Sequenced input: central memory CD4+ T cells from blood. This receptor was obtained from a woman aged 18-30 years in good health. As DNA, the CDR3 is TGCGCCAGCAGCCCCCCCGGGACAGGGCAAAAAGGGGAGCTGTTTTTT. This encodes CASSPPGTGQKGELFF.